A single T cell receptor (beta chain) is shown here with its context. The CDR3 is 15 residues long. V was clipped by 3 bases and J by 0 bases; unmatched bases: 4. Germline V gives CDR1 MGHRA, CDR2 YSYEKL. The data stem from a study of T cell responses to AZD1222 COVID-19 vaccine. Clones were sequenced by immunoSEQ multiplex PCR, and TCRdb holds only the in-frame ones, with some missing. The repertoire has about 99,000 clones, 88% of them found once; the top ten carry around 9%. The sequence was obtained from an adult in good health. This chain links TRBV4-1 with TRBJ1-2, with 7 bases aligning to TRBD1. Sequencing was performed on peripheral blood, taken on day 0 of AZD1222 vaccination. CDR3 DNA: TGCGCCAGCAGCCACGGACAGGACCCTAACTATGGCTACACCTTC. This codes for CASSHGQDPNYGYTF.